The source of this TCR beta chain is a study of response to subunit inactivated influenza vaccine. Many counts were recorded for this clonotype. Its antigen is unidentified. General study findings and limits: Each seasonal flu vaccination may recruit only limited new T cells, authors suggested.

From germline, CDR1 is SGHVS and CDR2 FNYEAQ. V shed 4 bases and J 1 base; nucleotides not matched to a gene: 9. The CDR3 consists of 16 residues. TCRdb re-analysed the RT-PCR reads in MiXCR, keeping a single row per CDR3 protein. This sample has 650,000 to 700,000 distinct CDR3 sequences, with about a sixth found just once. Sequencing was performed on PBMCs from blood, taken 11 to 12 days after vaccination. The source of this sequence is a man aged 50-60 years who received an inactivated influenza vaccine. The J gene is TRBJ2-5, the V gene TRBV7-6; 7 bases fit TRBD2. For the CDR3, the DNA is TGTGCCAGCAGCTCCCCATGGCGGACTAGCCAAGAGACCCAGTACTTC. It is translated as CASSSPWRTSQETQYF.